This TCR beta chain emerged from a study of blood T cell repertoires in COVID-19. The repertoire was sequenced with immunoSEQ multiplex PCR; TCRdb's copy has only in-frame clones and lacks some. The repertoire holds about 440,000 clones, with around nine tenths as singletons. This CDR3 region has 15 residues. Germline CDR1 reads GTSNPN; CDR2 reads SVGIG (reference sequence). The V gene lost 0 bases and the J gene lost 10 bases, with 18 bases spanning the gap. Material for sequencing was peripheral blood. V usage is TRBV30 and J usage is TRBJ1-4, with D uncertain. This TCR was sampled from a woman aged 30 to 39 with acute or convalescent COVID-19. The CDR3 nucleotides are TGTGCCTGGAGTGTACGTTTCGGGCGGGGAGGAAAACTGTTTTTT. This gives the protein CAWSVRFGRGGKLFF.